This T cell receptor (beta chain) was captured by sequencing in a study of PD-1 blockade in mismatch repair-deficient tumors. Study at large: Enrolled 2013-2016, patients had progressing, pretreated mismatch repair-deficient cancers of approximately 13 types. Whole-study findings and limits: After pembrolizumab, tumor-resident clones rose rapidly, then generally contracted before radiologic responses.

Using immunoSEQ multiplex PCR, the repertoire was profiled, and TCRdb retains in-frame clones only, with some absent. The sample contains 65,000 to 80,000 clones, approximately 78% of which appear only once. This CDR3 is 11 amino acids long. The V end lost 6 bases, the J end lost 5 bases, and 7 bases lay between the germline ends. Germline V CDR1 and CDR2: SNHLY, FYNNEI. To note about this clone: Its antigen is currently unknown.

Mismatch repair deficiency was confirmed in all patients, by PCR or immunohistochemistry. TCR sequencing covered a few patients who responded to pembrolizumab. The chain uses TRBV2 and TRBJ2-5, with unresolved D. The clonotype was recovered from an adult with mismatch repair-deficient cancer. The source was peripheral blood, collected 2 weeks after starting pembrolizumab. In nucleotides, the CDR3 is TGTGCCAGCAGGAATAGGGAGACCCAGTACTTC. Translated: CASRNRETQYF.